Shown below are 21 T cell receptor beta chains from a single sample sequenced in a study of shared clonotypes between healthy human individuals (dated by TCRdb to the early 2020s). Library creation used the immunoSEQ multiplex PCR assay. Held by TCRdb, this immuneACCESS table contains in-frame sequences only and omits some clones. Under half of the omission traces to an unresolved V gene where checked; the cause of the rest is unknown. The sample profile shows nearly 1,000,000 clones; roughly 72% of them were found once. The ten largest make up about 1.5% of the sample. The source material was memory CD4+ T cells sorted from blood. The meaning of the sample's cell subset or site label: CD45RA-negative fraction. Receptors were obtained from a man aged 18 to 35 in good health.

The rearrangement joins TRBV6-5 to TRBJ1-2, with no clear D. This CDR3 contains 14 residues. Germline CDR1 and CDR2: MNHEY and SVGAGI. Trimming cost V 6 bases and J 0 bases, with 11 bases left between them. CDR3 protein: CASSRIGTNYGYTF. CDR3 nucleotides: TGTGCCAGCAGCCGAATTGGGACTAACTATGGCTACACCTTC.

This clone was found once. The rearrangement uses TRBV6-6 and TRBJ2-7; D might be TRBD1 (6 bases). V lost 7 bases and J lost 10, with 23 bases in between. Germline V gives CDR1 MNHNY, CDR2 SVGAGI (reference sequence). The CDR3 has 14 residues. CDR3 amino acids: CASKQGQRLPEQYF. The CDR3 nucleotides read TGTGCCAGCAAACAGGGCCAAAGACTTCCCGAACAGTACTTC.

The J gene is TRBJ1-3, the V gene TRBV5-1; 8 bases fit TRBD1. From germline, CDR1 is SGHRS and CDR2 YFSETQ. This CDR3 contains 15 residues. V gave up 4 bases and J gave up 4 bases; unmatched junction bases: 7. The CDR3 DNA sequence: TGCGCCAGCAGCATGGGACAGGCGGCAGGAAACACCATATATTTT. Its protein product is CASSMGQAAGNTIYF.

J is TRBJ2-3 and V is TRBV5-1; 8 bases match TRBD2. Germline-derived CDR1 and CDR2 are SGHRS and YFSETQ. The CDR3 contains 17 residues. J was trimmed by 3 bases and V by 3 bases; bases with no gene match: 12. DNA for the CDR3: TGCGCCAGCAGCTCTGGCGGGAGGTCGCCGTGGACAGATACGCAGTATTTT. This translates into CASSSGGRSPWTDTQYF. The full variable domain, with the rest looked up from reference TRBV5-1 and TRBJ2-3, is KAGVTQTPRYLIKTRGQQVTLSCSPISGHRSVSWYQQTPGQGLQFLFEYFSETQRNKGNFPGRFSGRQFSNSRSEMNVSTLELGDSALYLCASSSGGRSPWTDTQYFGPGTRLTVL.

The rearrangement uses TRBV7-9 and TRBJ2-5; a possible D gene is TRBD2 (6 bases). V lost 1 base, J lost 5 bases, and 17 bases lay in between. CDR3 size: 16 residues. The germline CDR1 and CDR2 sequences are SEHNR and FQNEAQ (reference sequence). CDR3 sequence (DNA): TGTGCCAGCAGCTTAGATCGCTGGGAGGTTTGGGAGACCCAGTACTTC. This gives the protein CASSLDRWEVWETQYF. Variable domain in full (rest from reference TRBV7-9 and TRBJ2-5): DTGVSQNPRHKITKRGQNVTFRCDPISEHNRLYWYRQTLGQGPEFLTYFQNEAQLEKSRLLSDRFSAERPKGSFSTLEIQRTEQGDSAMYLCASSLDRWEVWETQYFGPGTRLLVL.

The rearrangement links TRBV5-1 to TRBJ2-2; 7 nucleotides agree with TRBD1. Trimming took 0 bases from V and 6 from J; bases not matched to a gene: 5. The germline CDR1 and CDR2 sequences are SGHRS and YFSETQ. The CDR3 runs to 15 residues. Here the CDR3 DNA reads TGCGCCAGCAGCTTGGATGGGACAGTAGCCGGGGAGCTGTTTTTT. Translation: CASSLDGTVAGELFF.

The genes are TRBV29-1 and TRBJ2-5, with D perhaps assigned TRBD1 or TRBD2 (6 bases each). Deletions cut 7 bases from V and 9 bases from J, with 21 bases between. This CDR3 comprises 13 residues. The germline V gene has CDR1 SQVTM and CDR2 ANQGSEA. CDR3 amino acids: CSASDSFLAAQYF. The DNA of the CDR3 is TGCAGCGCTTCGGACAGTTTTTTAGCGGCCCAGTACTTC.

The CDR3 protein is CASSLGRGGTDTQYF. The DNA for the CDR3 is TGTGCCAGCAGCTTAGGACGGGGGGGCACAGATACGCAGTATTTT. This chain joins TRBV11-3 and TRBJ2-3; 7 bases are shared with TRBD2. Germline V gene data show CDR1 as SGHNT and CDR2 as YENEEA. This CDR3 contains 15 residues. The J segment lost 1 base and the V segment lost 1 base, leaving 2 bases of the junction unmatched.

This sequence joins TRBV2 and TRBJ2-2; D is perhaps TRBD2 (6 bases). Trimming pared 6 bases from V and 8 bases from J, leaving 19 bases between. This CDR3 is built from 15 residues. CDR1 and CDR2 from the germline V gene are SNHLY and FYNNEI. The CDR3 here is CASSNRDSKSGELFF. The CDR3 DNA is TGTGCCAGCAGCAACCGGGACTCGAAATCGGGGGAGCTGTTTTTT.

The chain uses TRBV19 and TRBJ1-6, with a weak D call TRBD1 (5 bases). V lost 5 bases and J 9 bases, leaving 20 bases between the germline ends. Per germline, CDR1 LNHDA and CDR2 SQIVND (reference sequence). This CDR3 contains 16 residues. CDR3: CASSDGSGLFSSPLHF. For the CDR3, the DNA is TGTGCCAGTAGTGACGGCTCGGGACTTTTCTCTTCACCCCTCCACTTT.

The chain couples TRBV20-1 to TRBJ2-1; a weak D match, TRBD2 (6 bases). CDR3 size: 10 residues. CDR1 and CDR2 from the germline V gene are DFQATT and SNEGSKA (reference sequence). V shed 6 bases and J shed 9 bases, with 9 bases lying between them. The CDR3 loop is CSAVGGEQFF. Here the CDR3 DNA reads TGCAGTGCCGTCGGGGGTGAGCAGTTCTTC.

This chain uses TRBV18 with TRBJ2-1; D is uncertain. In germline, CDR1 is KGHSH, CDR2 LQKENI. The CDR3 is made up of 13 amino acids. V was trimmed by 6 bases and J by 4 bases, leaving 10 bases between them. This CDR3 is CASSYQEYNEQFF. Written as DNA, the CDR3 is TGTGCCAGCTCCTACCAGGAGTACAATGAGCAGTTCTTC.

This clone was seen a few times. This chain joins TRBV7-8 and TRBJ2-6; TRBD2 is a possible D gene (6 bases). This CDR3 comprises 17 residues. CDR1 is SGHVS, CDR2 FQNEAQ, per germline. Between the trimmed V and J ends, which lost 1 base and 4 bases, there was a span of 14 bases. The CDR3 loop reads CASSLVGAGTGANVLTF. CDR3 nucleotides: TGTGCCAGCAGCTTAGTTGGAGCGGGTACCGGGGCCAACGTCCTGACTTTC. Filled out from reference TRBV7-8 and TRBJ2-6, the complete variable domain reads GAGVSQSPRYKVAKRGQDVALRCDPISGHVSLFWYQQALGQGPEFLTYFQNEAQLDKSGLPSDRFFAERPEGSVSTLKIQRTQQEDSAVYLCASSLVGAGTGANVLTFGAGSRLTVL.

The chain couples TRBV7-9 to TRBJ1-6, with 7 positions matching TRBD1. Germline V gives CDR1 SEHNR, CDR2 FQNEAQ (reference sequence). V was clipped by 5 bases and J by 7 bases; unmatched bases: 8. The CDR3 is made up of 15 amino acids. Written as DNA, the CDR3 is TGTGCCAGCAGCCATCGGACAGGTTTCAATTCACCCCTCCACTTT. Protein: CASSHRTGFNSPLHF.

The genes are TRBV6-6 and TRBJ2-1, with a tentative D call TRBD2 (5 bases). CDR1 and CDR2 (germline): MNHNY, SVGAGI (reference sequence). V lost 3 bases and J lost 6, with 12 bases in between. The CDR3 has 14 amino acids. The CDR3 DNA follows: TGTGCCAGCAGTTATCTGCGGGCAGGCAATGAGCAGTTCTTC. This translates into CASSYLRAGNEQFF.

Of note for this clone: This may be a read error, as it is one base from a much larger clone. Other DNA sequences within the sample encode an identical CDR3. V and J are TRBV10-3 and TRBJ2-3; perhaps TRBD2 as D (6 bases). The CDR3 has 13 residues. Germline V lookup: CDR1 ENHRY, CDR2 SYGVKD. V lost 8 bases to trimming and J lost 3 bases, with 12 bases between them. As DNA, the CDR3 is TGTGCCATCCGCGGAGGAGGGACAGATACGCAGTATTTT. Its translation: CAIRGGGTDTQYF.

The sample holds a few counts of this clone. This CDR3 is CASSLDTETQYF. In nucleotides, the CDR3 is TGCGCCAGCAGCTTGGATACGGAGACCCAGTACTTC. The chain has TRBV5-1 and TRBJ2-5, with D uncertain. The germline gives CDR1 SGHRS, CDR2 YFSETQ. CDR3 size: 12 residues. Trimming pared 0 bases from V and 5 bases from J, leaving 5 bases between.

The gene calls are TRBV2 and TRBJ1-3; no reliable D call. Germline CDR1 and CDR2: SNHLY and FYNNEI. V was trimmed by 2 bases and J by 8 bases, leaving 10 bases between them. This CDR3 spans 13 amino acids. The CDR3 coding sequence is TGTGCCAGCAGTGAAAGTGGGGTACACACCATATATTTT. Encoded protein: CASSESGVHTIYF. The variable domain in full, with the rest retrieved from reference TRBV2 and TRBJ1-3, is EPEVTQTPSHQVTQMGQEVILRCVPISNHLYFYWYRQILGQKVEFLVSFYNNEISEKSEIFDDQFSVERPDGSNFTLKIRSTKLEDSAMYFCASSESGVHTIYFGEGSWLTVV.

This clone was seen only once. CDR3 nucleotides: TGCGCCAGCAGCCAATTAGCGGGTACTAGCACAGATACGCAGTATTTT. Its protein product is CASSQLAGTSTDTQYF. The chain joins TRBV4-1 to TRBJ2-3; the match to TRBD2 covers 7 bases. V was clipped by 2 bases and J by 0 bases; unmatched bases: 5. CDR1 and CDR2 from the germline V gene are MGHRA and YSYEKL. CDR3 length equals 16 residues.

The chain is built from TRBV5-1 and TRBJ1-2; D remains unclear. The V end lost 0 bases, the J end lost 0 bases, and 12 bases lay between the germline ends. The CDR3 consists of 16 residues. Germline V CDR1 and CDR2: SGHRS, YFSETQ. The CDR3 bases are TGCGCCAGCAGCTTGGACCCAACAGCTTCTAACTATGGCTACACCTTC. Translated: CASSLDPTASNYGYTF.

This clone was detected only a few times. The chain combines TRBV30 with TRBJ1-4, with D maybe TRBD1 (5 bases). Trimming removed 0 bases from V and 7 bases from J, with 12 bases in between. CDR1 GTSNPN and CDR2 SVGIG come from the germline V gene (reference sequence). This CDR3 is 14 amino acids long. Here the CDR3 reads CAWSVQGGREKLFF. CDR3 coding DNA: TGTGCCTGGAGTGTCCAGGGAGGACGTGAAAAACTGTTTTTT.